The following is a T cell receptor beta chain sequence with its context. The antigen remains undetermined. In germline, CDR1 is DFQATT, CDR2 SNEGSKA (reference sequence). The CDR3 spans 12 residues. This sample stems from a study of T cells expressing NK-cell markers. As for the study in general: Seropositivity for HCMV was found in seven of the eight sequenced donors, with one seronegative. Broader study findings: Similarly, these clonotypes led the CD3+CD56-NKG2C+ fraction as well in four donors.

TCRdb re-called the 5' RACE reads; every CDR3 protein appears as one record, without DNA. This sample's table reports some 390,000 distinct CDR3 sequences. Sequencing input: blood T cells: a sorted CD56 or NKG2C T cell subset, CD4+ or CD8+ T cells, or bulk PBMC T cells (not recorded which). The clonotype comes from a woman aged 45-65 years in good health. The chain combines TRBV20-1 with TRBJ1-2. The CDR3 region is CSASSGLGGYTF.